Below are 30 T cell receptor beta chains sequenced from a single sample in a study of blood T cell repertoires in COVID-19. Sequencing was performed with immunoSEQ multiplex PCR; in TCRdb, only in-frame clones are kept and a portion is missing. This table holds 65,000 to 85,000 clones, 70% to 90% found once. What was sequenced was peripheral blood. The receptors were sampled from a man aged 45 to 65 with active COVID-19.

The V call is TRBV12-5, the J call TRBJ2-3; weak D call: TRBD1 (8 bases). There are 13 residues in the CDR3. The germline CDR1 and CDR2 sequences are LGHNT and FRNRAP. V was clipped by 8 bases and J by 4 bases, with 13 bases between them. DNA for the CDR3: TGTGCTAGTAACAGGGGGGGTCCAGATACGCAGTATTTT. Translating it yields CASNRGGPDTQYF.

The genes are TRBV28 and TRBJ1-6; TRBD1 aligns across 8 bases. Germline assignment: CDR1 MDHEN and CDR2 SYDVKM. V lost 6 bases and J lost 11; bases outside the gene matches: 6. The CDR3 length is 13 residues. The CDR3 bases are TGTGCCAGCAGCGCGACAGGGGAGGCACCCCTCCACTTT. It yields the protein CASSATGEAPLHF.

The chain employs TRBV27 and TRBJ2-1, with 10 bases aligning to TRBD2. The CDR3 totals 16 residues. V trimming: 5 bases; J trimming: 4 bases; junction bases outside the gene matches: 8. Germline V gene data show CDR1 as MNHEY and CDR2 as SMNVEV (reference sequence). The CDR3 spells CASSPTPSGGYNEQFF. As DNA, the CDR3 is TGTGCCAGCAGTCCCACCCCTAGCGGGGGATACAATGAGCAGTTCTTC.

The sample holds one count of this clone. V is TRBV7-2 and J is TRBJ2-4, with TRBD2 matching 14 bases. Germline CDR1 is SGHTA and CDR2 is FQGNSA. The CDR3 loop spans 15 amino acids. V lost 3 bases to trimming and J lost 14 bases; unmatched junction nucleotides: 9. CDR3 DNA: TGTGCCAGCAGCTTTTGGACTAGCGGGGGGTCCGAAAAGTACTTC. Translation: CASSFWTSGGSEKYF.

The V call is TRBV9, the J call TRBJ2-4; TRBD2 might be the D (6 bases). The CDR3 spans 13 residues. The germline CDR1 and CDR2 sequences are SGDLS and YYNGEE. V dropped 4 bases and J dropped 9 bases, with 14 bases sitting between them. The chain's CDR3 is CASSPLGRGIQYF. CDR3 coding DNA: TGTGCCAGCAGCCCCTTGGGGCGGGGCATTCAGTACTTC.

In DNA form, the CDR3 reads TGTGCCAGCAGCTTGGGGTCTAGCGGTGCGAACACCGGGGAGCTGTTTTTT. Translating gives CASSLGSSGANTGELFF. This sequence joins TRBV5-6 and TRBJ2-2, with 7 nucleotides matching TRBD2. Trimming cost V 0 bases and J 0 bases; bases outside gene matches: 5. The CDR3 is 17 amino acids. Germline CDR1 reads SGHDT; CDR2 reads YYEEEE.

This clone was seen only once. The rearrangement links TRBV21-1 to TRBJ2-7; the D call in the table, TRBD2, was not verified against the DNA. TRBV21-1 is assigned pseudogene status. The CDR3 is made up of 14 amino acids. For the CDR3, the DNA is TGTGCCAGTCCCAAGCGGGACGGCTTTTACGAGCAGTACTTC. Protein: CASPKRDGFYEQYF.

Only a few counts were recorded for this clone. CDR3 protein: CASSPVTSGSGEQYF. The DNA for the CDR3 is TGTGCCAGCTCACCCGTTACTAGCGGGAGCGGAGAGCAGTACTTC. The V call is TRBV18, the J call TRBJ2-7; TRBD2 matches at 11 bases. The length of the CDR3 is 15 residues. Germline values: CDR1 KGHSH, CDR2 LQKENI. J lost 7 bases, V lost 3 bases, and 8 bases had no gene match.

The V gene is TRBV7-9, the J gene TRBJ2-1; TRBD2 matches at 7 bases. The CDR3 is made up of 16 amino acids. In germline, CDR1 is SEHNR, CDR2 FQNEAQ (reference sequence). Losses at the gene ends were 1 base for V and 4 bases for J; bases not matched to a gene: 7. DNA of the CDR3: TGTGCCAGCAGCTTAGGAGGGGCGGGGGATTACAATGAGCAGTTCTTC. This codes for CASSLGGAGDYNEQFF.

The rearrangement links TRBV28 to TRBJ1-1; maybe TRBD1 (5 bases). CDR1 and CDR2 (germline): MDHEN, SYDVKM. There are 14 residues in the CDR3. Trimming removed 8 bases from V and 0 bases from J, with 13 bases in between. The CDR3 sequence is CASGNQGLNTEAFF. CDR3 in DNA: TGTGCCAGCGGGAACCAGGGTCTGAACACTGAAGCTTTCTTT.

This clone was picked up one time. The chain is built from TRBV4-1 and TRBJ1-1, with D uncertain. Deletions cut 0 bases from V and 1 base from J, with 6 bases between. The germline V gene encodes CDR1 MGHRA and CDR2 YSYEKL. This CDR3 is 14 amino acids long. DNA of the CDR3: TGCGCCAGCAGCCAAGATTCCGGGAACACTGAAGCTTTCTTT. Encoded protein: CASSQDSGNTEAFF.

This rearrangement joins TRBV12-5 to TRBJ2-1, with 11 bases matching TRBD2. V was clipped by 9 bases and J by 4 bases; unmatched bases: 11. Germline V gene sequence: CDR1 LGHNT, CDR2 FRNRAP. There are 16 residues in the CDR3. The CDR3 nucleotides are TGTGCTAGGGATCCGCCACTAGCGGGAGTATACAATGAGCAGTTCTTC. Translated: CARDPPLAGVYNEQFF.

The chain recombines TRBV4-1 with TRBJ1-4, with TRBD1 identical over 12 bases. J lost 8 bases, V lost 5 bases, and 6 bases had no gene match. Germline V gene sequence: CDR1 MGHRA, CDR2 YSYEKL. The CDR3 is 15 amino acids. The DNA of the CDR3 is TGCGCCAGCAGCTTCCGGGACAGGGGGCAGGAAAAACTGTTTTTT. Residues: CASSFRDRGQEKLFF.

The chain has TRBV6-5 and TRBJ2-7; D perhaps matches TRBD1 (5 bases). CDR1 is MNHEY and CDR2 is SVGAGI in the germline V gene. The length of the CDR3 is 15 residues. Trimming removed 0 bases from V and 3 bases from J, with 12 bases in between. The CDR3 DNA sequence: TGTGCCAGCAGTTACTCGATGTCAGGGATCTACGAGCAGTACTTC. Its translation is CASSYSMSGIYEQYF.

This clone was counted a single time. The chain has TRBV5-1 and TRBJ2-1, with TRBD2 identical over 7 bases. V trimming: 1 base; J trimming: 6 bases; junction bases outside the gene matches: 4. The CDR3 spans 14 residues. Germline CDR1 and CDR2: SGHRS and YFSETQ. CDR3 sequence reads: CASSLMGTTNEQFF. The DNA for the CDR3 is TGCGCCAGCAGCTTGATGGGGACTACCAATGAGCAGTTCTTC.

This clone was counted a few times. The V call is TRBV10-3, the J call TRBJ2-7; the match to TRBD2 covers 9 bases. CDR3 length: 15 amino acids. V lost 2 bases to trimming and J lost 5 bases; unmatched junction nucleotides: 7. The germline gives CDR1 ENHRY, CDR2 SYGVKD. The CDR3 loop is CAISERGRATDEQYF. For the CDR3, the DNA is TGTGCCATCAGTGAGCGCGGGAGGGCCACCGACGAGCAGTACTTC.

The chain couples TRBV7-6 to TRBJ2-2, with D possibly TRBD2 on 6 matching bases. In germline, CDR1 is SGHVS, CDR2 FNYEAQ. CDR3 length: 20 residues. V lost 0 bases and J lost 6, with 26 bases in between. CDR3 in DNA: TGTGCCAGCAGCTTAGCAAGTACTAGTTGGCAGGGAGGCAGGCCCGGGGAGCTGTTTTTT. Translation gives CASSLASTSWQGGRPGELFF.

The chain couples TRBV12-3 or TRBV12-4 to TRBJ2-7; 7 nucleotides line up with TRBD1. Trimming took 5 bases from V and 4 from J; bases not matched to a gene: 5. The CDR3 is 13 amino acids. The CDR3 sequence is CASSATGRYEQYF. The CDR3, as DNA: TGTGCCAGCAGTGCGACAGGGAGATACGAGCAGTACTTC.

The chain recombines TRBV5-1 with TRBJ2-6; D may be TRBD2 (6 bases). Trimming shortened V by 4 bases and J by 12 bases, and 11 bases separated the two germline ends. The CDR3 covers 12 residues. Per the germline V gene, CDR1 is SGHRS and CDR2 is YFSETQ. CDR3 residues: CASSRDFGVLTF. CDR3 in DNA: TGCGCCAGCAGCCGGGACTTCGGCGTCCTGACTTTC.

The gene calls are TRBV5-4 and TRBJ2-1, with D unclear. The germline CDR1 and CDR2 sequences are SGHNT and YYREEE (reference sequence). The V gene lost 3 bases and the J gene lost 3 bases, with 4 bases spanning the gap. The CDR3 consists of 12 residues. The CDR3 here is CASSSVYNEQFF. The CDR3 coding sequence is TGTGCCAGCAGCTCCGTCTACAATGAGCAGTTCTTC. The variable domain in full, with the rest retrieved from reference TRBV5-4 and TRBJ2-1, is ETGVTQSPTHLIKTRGQQVTLRCSSQSGHNTVSWYQQALGQGPQFIFQYYREEENGRGNFPPRFSGLQFPNYSSELNVNALELDDSALYLCASSSVYNEQFFGPGTRLTVL.

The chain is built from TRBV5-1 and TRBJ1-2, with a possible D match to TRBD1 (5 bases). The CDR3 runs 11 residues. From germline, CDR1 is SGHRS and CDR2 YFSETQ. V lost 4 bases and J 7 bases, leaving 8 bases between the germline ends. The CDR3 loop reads CASSDGGGYTF. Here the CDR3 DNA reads TGCGCCAGCAGCGACGGGGGTGGCTACACCTTC.

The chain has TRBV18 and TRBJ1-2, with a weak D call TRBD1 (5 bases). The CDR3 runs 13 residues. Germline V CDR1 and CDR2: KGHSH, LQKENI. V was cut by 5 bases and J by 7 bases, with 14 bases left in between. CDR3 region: CASSSSGGAGYTF. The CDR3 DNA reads TGTGCCAGCTCATCTTCCGGGGGAGCTGGCTACACCTTC.

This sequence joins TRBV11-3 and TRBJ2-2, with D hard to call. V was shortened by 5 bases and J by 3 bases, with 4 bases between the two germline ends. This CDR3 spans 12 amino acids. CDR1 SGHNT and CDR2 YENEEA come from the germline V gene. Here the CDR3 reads CASSPYTGELFF. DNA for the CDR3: TGTGCCAGCAGCCCGTACACCGGGGAGCTGTTTTTT.

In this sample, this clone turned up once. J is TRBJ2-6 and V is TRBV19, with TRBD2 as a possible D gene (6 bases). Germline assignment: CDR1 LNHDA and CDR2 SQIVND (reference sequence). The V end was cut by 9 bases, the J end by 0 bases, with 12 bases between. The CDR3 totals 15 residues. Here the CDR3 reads CASGGTVSGANVLTF. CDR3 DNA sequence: TGTGCCAGCGGAGGGACGGTCTCTGGGGCCAACGTCCTGACTTTC. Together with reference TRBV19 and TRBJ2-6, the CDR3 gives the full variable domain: DGGITQSPKYLFRKEGQNVTLSCEQNLNHDAMYWYRQDPGQGLRLIYYSQIVNDFQKGDIAEGYSVSREKKESFPLTVTSAQKNPTAFYLCASGGTVSGANVLTFGAGSRLTVL.

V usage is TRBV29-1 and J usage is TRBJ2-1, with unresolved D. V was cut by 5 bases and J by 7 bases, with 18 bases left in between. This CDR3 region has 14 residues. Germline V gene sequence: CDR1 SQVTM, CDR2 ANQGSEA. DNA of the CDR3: TGCAGCGTTCGGGTACAACCCCACCGGAATGAGCAGTTCTTC. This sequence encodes CSVRVQPHRNEQFF.

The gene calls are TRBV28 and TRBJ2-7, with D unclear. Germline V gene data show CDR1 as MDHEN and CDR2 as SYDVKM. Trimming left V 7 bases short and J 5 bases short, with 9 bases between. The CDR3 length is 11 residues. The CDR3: CASTSLNEQYF. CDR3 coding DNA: TGTGCCAGCACCTCTTTAAACGAGCAGTACTTC.

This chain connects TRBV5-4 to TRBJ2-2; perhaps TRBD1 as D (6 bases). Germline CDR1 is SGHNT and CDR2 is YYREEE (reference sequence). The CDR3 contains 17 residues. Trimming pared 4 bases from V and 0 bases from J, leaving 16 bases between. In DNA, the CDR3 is TGTGCCAGCAGCAAGAACCGGGACAAAGCGAACACCGGGGAGCTGTTTTTT. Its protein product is CASSKNRDKANTGELFF.

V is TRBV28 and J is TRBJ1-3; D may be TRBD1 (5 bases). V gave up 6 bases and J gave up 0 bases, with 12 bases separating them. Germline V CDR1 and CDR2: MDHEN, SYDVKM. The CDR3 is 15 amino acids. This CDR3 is CASSLGVSSGNTIYF. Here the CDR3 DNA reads TGTGCCAGCAGCCTAGGGGTTAGCTCTGGAAACACCATATATTTT.

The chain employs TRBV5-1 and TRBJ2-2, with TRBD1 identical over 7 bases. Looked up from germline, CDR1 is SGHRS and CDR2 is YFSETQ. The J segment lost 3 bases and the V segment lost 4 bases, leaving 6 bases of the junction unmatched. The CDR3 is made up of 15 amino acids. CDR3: CASSIDRADTGELFF. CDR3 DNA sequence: TGCGCCAGCAGCATTGACAGGGCAGACACCGGGGAGCTGTTTTTT.

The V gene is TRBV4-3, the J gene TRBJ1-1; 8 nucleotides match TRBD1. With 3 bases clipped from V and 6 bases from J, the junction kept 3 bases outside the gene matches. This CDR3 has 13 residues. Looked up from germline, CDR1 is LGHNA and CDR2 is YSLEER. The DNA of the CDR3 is TGCGCCAGCAGCCACAGGGGGCGGCCTGAAGCTTTCTTT. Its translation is CASSHRGRPEAFF.